The 21 T cell receptor beta chains reported below all come from one sample, sequenced in a study of blood T cell repertoires in COVID-19. Sequencing used immunoSEQ multiplex PCR; TCRdb keeps in-frame clones, though not all of them. The sample carries more than 300,000 clones, 83% recorded once. The material sequenced was peripheral blood. Every receptor here comes from a woman in her forties or fifties with acute or convalescent COVID-19.

DNA of the CDR3: TGTGCCAGCAGCTGGGGACTAGCGGGAGACAATGAGCAGTTCTTC. Residues: CASSWGLAGDNEQFF. The chain employs TRBV7-3 and TRBJ2-1; 14 bases agree with TRBD2. Germline V lookup: CDR1 SGHTA, CDR2 FQGTGA. The CDR3 covers 15 residues. V shed 4 bases and J 5 bases; nucleotides not matched to a gene: 1.

V and J are TRBV19 and TRBJ2-1; the match to TRBD1 covers 8 bases. The CDR3 extends over 15 amino acids. V lost 4 bases and J lost 2; bases outside the gene matches: 4. The V gene's germline CDR1 is LNHDA and CDR2 SQIVND (reference sequence). The CDR3 nucleotides read TGTGCCAGTAGTACGGACAGGGACCCCTACAATGAGCAGTTCTTC. It encodes CASSTDRDPYNEQFF. Full variable domain (outside the CDR3, taken from reference TRBV19 and TRBJ2-1): DGGITQSPKYLFRKEGQNVTLSCEQNLNHDAMYWYRQDPGQGLRLIYYSQIVNDFQKGDIAEGYSVSREKKESFPLTVTSAQKNPTAFYLCASSTDRDPYNEQFFGPGTRLTVL.

J is TRBJ1-3 and V is TRBV19; a weak D match, TRBD1 (6 bases). Trimming shortened V by 8 bases and J by 3 bases, and 11 bases separated the two germline ends. This CDR3 contains 13 residues. The germline gives CDR1 LNHDA, CDR2 SQIVND (reference sequence). CDR3 region: CASSKGHGNTIYF. DNA of the CDR3: TGTGCCAGTTCGAAGGGACATGGAAACACCATATATTTT.

This clone was picked up one time. The rearrangement links TRBV29-1 to TRBJ2-1; 13 bases fit TRBD2. The length of the CDR3 is 14 residues. Germline CDR1 and CDR2: SQVTM and ANQGSEA. The V and J ends lost 7 bases and 10 bases, in that order; junction bases with no gene match: 10. The CDR3 DNA is TGCAGCGGATGGACTAGCGGGAGAGAGATGGAGCAGTTCTTC. Its protein is CSGWTSGREMEQFF.

The chain couples TRBV19 to TRBJ2-1, with D tentatively TRBD1 (5 bases). The CDR3 contains 15 residues. Trimming pared 5 bases from V and 2 bases from J, leaving 13 bases between. The germline CDR1 and CDR2 sequences are LNHDA and SQIVND (reference sequence). CDR3 sequence reads: CASSLGRVAYNEQFF. In DNA, the CDR3 is TGTGCCAGTAGTCTAGGCAGGGTCGCCTACAATGAGCAGTTCTTC.

This chain links TRBV29-1 with TRBJ2-3; maybe TRBD1 (5 bases). V lost 1 base and J 2 bases, leaving 16 bases between the germline ends. In germline, CDR1 is SQVTM, CDR2 ANQGSEA. The CDR3 is 16 residues long. The CDR3 DNA reads TGCAGCGTTGAAGCCGGACCGTTAGGGGCCACAGATACGCAGTATTTT. It translates to CSVEAGPLGATDTQYF.

CDR3 nucleotides: TGTGCCAGCAGCTTAAGGGGACTAGACACAGATACGCAGTATTTT. Its translation: CASSLRGLDTDTQYF. The rearrangement links TRBV11-2 to TRBJ2-3, with 8 bases identical to TRBD2. Trimming removed 2 bases from V and 2 bases from J; junction bases left unmatched: 3. From germline, CDR1 is SGHAT and CDR2 FQNNGV. The CDR3 is made up of 15 amino acids. Drawing the rest from reference TRBV11-2 and TRBJ2-3, the complete variable domain is EAGVAQSPRYKIIEKRQSVAFWCNPISGHATLYWYQQILGQGPKLLIQFQNNGVVDDSQLPKDRFSAERLKGVDSTLKIQPAKLEDSAVYLCASSLRGLDTDTQYFGPGTRLTVL.

The J gene is TRBJ2-7, the V gene TRBV7-9, with 13 bases matching TRBD2. CDR3 length equals 16 residues. Germline V gives CDR1 SEHNR, CDR2 FQNEAQ (reference sequence). J was trimmed by 6 bases and V by 5 bases; bases with no gene match: 10. CDR3 coding DNA: TGTGCCAGCAGCCCCCAACTAGCGGGGGGGCCCCTCGAGCAGTACGTC. It specifies CASSPQLAGGPLEQYV.

This clone was seen a single time. The chain joins TRBV4-3 to TRBJ2-1, with D tentatively TRBD1 (6 bases). The V gene lost 4 bases and the J gene lost 10 bases, with 20 bases spanning the gap. The CDR3 length is 15 residues. Germline V CDR1 and CDR2: LGHNA, YSLEER. For the CDR3, the DNA is TGCGCCAGCAGCCCCAACATTGTACAGGGAAGAGAGCAGTTCTTC. It specifies CASSPNIVQGREQFF.

The chain combines TRBV6-1 with TRBJ2-3; D unclear. Germline CDR1 is MNHNS and CDR2 is SASEGT. Trimming shortened V by 1 base and J by 5 bases, and 7 bases separated the two germline ends. CDR3 size: 13 residues. CDR3 sequence: CASSEVQEDTQYF. As DNA, the CDR3 is TGTGCCAGCAGTGAAGTGCAGGAAGATACGCAGTATTTT.

This clone has only a few counts. The J gene is TRBJ2-3, the V gene TRBV6-2 or TRBV6-3; 9 nucleotides line up with TRBD2. This CDR3 has 16 amino acids. The V segment lost 1 base and the J segment 0 bases; nucleotides outside the gene matches: 2. CDR1 and CDR2 from the germline V gene are MNHEY and SVGEGT. The CDR3 protein is CASSYYLAGSTDTQYF. CDR3 nucleotide sequence: TGTGCCAGCAGTTACTACCTAGCGGGGAGCACAGATACGCAGTATTTT.

The V call is TRBV30, the J call TRBJ2-1, with 8 bases aligning to TRBD1. The length of the CDR3 is 14 residues. CDR1 is GTSNPN, CDR2 SVGIG, per germline (reference sequence). Germline trimming cut 2 bases from V and 4 bases from J; bases unmatched to any gene: 4. CDR3 amino acids: CAWSQGAGYNEQFF. CDR3 coding DNA: TGTGCCTGGAGTCAGGGGGCAGGGTACAATGAGCAGTTCTTC.

The CDR3 reads CAWRRIPTGEQFF. CDR3 nucleotide sequence: TGTGCCTGGAGGCGAATCCCGACAGGAGAGCAGTTCTTC. The V call is TRBV30, the J call TRBJ2-1; D possibly corresponds to TRBD1 (6 bases). Trimming took off 3 bases at V and 10 bases at J, with 16 bases between the two ends. Germline V gene data show CDR1 as GTSNPN and CDR2 as SVGIG (reference sequence). The CDR3 runs 13 residues.

The chain couples TRBV19 to TRBJ2-6, with 9 positions matching TRBD1. The CDR3 covers 17 residues. The V and J ends lost 3 bases and 0 bases, in that order; junction bases with no gene match: 3. CDR1 and CDR2 from the germline V gene are LNHDA and SQIVND (reference sequence). The DNA of the CDR3 is TGTGCCAGTAGTATTAACAGGGGGCTCTCTGGGGCCAACGTCCTGACTTTC. Translation gives CASSINRGLSGANVLTF.

The chain uses TRBV6-5 and TRBJ2-3, with TRBD1 as a possible D gene (7 bases). Germline assignment: CDR1 MNHEY and CDR2 SVGAGI. This CDR3 has 15 amino acids. V dropped 0 bases and J dropped 2 bases, with 9 bases sitting between them. CDR3 residues: CASSYSEGATDTQYF. The CDR3 nucleotides are TGTGCCAGCAGTTACTCGGAGGGGGCCACAGATACGCAGTATTTT.

This clone has ten or more counts. The chain links TRBV7-9 to TRBJ2-1; unclear D gene. Trimming took 5 bases from V and 3 from J, leaving 5 bases between them. The CDR3 totals 12 residues. Germline values: CDR1 SEHNR, CDR2 FQNEAQ (reference sequence). The CDR3 sequence is CASSPLYNEQFF. CDR3 DNA: TGTGCCAGCAGCCCTCTCTACAATGAGCAGTTCTTC.

This chain uses TRBV29-1 with TRBJ2-3, with D perhaps matching TRBD1 (5 bases). V was pared by 5 bases and J by 3 bases, with 15 bases between. The CDR3 spans 14 residues. Germline-derived CDR1 and CDR2 are SQVTM and ANQGSEA. CDR3 coding DNA: TGCAGCGTTTTGGTAGGGGATGTAACAGATACGCAGTATTTT. Its translation is CSVLVGDVTDTQYF.

The chain has TRBV2 and TRBJ2-3; perhaps TRBD2 as D (6 bases). From germline, CDR1 is SNHLY and CDR2 FYNNEI. V was trimmed by 5 bases and J by 3 bases, leaving 15 bases between them. The CDR3 has 15 residues. CDR3 amino acids: CASSSHSGGTDTQYF. The CDR3, as DNA: TGTGCCAGCAGTTCTCACAGTGGGGGGACAGATACGCAGTATTTT.

The V call is TRBV27, the J call TRBJ2-7; a possible D gene is TRBD1 (7 bases). V was trimmed by 7 bases and J by 2 bases, leaving 15 bases between them. The CDR3 has 14 residues. Germline V gene data show CDR1 as MNHEY and CDR2 as SMNVEV (reference sequence). The CDR3 loop is CASIGQGGTYEQYF. In DNA, the CDR3 is TGTGCCAGCATTGGGCAGGGGGGCACCTACGAGCAGTACTTC.

This clone was found once. The V and J genes are TRBV2 and TRBJ2-2, with D possibly being TRBD2 (6 bases). Germline values: CDR1 SNHLY, CDR2 FYNNEI. V lost 4 bases to trimming and J lost 3 bases, with 9 bases between them. The CDR3 consists of 14 residues. Written as DNA, the CDR3 is TGTGCCAGCAGTGTTTGGGGGGACACCGGGGAGCTGTTTTTT. Translated: CASSVWGDTGELFF.

This clone was recorded once. The V call is TRBV12-3 or TRBV12-4, the J call TRBJ1-5, with D tentatively TRBD1 (5 bases). V dropped 3 bases and J dropped 7 bases, with 10 bases sitting between them. CDR3 length: 13 residues. CDR3 protein: CASSLGGEQPQHF. CDR3 coding DNA: TGTGCCAGCAGTTTGGGAGGGGAACAGCCCCAGCATTTT.